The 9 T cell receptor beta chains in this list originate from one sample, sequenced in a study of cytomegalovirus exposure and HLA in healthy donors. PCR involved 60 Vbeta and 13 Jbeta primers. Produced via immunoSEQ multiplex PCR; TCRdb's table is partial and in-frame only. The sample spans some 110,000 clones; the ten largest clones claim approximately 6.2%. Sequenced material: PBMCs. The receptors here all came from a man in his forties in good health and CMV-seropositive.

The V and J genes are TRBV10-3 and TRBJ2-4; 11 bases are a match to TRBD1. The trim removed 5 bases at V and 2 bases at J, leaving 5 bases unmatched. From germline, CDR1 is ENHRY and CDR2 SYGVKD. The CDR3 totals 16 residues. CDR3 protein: CAISSGQGGSKNIQYF. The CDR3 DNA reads TGTGCCATCAGTTCGGGACAGGGGGGGTCCAAAAACATTCAGTACTTC.

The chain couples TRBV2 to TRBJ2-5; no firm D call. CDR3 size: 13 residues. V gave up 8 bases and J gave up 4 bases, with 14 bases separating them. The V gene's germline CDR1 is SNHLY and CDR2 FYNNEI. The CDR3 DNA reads TGTGCCAGCTTGATCTATCAGGCAGAGACCCAGTACTTC. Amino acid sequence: CASLIYQAETQYF.

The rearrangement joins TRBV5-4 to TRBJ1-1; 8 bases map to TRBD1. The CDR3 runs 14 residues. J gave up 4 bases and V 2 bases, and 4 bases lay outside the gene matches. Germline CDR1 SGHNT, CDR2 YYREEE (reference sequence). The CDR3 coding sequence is TGTGCCAGCAGCTTCGACAGGGGTGTCACTGAAGCTTTCTTT. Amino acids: CASSFDRGVTEAFF.

This chain's CDR3 is CASSRGSNQPQHF. For the CDR3, the DNA is TGTGCCAGCAGTCGAGGGAGCAATCAGCCCCAGCATTTT. The chain employs TRBV5-4 and TRBJ1-5; D is uncertain. This CDR3 has 13 residues. Germline V CDR1 and CDR2: SGHNT, YYREEE (reference sequence). V shed 5 bases and J shed 1 base, with 7 bases lying between them.

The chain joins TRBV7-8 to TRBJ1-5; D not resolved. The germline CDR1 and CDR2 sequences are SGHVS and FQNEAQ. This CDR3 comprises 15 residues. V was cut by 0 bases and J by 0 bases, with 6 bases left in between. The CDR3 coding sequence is TGTGCCAGCAGCTTAGCTCACAGTAGCAATCAGCCCCAGCATTTT. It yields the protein CASSLAHSSNQPQHF.

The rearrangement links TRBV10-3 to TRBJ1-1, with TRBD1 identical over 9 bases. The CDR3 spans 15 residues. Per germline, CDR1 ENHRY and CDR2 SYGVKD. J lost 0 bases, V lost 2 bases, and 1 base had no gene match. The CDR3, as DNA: TGTGCCATCAGTGAGGGACAGGGGATGAACACTGAAGCTTTCTTT. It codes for CAISEGQGMNTEAFF.

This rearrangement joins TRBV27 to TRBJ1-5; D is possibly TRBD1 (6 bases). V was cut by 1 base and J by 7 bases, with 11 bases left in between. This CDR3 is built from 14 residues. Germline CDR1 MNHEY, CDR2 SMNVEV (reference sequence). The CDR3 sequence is CASSLYFGQQPQHF. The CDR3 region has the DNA TGTGCCAGCAGTTTATACTTCGGACAGCAGCCCCAGCATTTT.

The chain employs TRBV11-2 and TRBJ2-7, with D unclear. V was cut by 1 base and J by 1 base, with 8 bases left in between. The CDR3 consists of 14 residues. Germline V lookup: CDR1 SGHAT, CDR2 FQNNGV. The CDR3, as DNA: TGTGCCAGCAGCTTAGTCTTCGGTTCCTACGAGCAGTACTTC. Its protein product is CASSLVFGSYEQYF.

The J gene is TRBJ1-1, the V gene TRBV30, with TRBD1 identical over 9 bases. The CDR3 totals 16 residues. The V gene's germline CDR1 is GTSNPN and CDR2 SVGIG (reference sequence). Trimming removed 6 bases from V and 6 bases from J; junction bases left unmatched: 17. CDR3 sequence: CACRRGQGSAGPEAFF. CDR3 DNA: TGTGCCTGTAGGAGAGGACAGGGGTCTGCGGGGCCTGAAGCTTTCTTT.